This passage covers 10 T cell receptor beta chains from one sample sequenced in a study of beta chain features in type 1 diabetes. The sequenced template was cDNA made from the entire isolated RNA. Measured with immunoSEQ multiplex PCR; TCRdb has only the in-frame clones, and not every one. The sample holds some 360,000 clones, around a fifth seen once. The specimen sequenced was naive CD4+ T cells from blood. The receptors derive from a young woman in good health.

Points on this clone: Different DNA sequences within this sample yield the same CDR3. J is TRBJ1-5 and V is TRBV30; D not resolved. V lost 3 bases and J lost 0, with 6 bases in between. Germline-derived CDR1 and CDR2 are GTSNPN and SVGIG (reference sequence). This CDR3 is 13 amino acids long. In DNA form, the CDR3 reads TGTGCCTGGAGCGTAAATAGCAATCAGCCCCAGCATTTT. This sequence encodes CAWSVNSNQPQHF.

This chain uses TRBV7-2 with TRBJ2-7; no reliable D call. This CDR3 has 11 residues. Germline CDR1 SGHTA, CDR2 FQGNSA. V gave up 5 bases and J gave up 10 bases, with 12 bases separating them. CDR3: CASSPRFVQYF. The DNA of the CDR3 is TGTGCCAGCAGCCCCCGGTTTGTCCAGTACTTC.

This sequence joins TRBV6-6 and TRBJ1-1; D is ambiguous. Germline V gives CDR1 MNHNY, CDR2 SVGAGI (reference sequence). The V gene lost 5 bases and the J gene lost 3 bases, with 10 bases spanning the gap. The CDR3 runs 13 residues. DNA for the CDR3: TGTGCCAGCAGTCCACTGGAGGACACTGAAGCTTTCTTT. Its translation: CASSPLEDTEAFF.

This clone was counted only a few times. CDR3 protein: CSVQDRGPSPQHF. For the CDR3, the DNA is TGCAGCGTCCAGGACAGGGGTCCCTCGCCCCAGCATTTT. This chain links TRBV29-1 with TRBJ1-5, with 9 bases identical to TRBD1. Germline CDR1 and CDR2: SQVTM and ANQGSEA. V lost 6 bases, J lost 9 bases, and 9 bases stayed unmatched. The length of the CDR3 is 13 residues.

This clone was detected only a few times. The J gene is TRBJ2-5, the V gene TRBV5-6, with D hard to call. This CDR3 is 13 amino acids long. Trimming took 3 bases from V and 5 from J, leaving 11 bases between them. CDR1 and CDR2 from the germline V gene are SGHDT and YYEEEE. The CDR3, as DNA: TGTGCCAGCAGCTACCGCTCGGAGGAGACCCAGTACTTC. Amino acid sequence: CASSYRSEETQYF.

The chain links TRBV7-2 to TRBJ2-3; D gene unclear. The CDR3 contains 12 residues. V lost 6 bases, J lost 0 bases, and 4 bases lay in between. Germline-derived CDR1 and CDR2 are SGHTA and FQGNSA. CDR3 DNA: TGTGCCAGCAGGGAGAGCACAGATACGCAGTATTTT. This codes for CASRESTDTQYF.

The J gene is TRBJ2-7, the V gene TRBV7-2; 7 nucleotides agree with TRBD2. This CDR3 contains 13 residues. The V and J ends lost 6 bases and 4 bases, in that order; junction bases with no gene match: 6. Germline-derived CDR1 and CDR2 are SGHTA and FQGNSA. CDR3 in amino acids: CASRKSGNYEQYF. The DNA of the CDR3 is TGTGCCAGCAGGAAAAGCGGGAATTACGAGCAGTACTTC.

This clone was seen only a few times. This chain connects TRBV7-9 to TRBJ2-1; D not certain. CDR3 length: 11 residues. Per the germline V gene, CDR1 is SEHNR and CDR2 is FQNEAQ (reference sequence). V was cut by 5 bases and J by 8 bases, with 7 bases left in between. The CDR3 bases are TGTGCCAGCAGCCCCGGGTATGAGCAGTTCTTC. Its translation is CASSPGYEQFF.

The genes are TRBV7-2 and TRBJ2-3, with D possibly matching TRBD2 (6 bases). Germline assignment: CDR1 SGHTA and CDR2 FQGNSA. V lost 8 bases and J 4 bases, leaving 16 bases between the germline ends. There are 14 residues in the CDR3. The CDR3 is CASSGGAQADTQYF. In DNA, the CDR3 is TGTGCCAGCTCCGGCGGGGCTCAAGCAGATACGCAGTATTTT.

J is TRBJ1-1 and V is TRBV30, with TRBD1 matching 8 bases. CDR3 length: 13 amino acids. V lost 5 bases to trimming and J lost 4 bases; unmatched junction nucleotides: 6. Germline CDR1 is GTSNPN and CDR2 is SVGIG (reference sequence). The CDR3, as DNA: TGTGCCTGGGGGACAGGCGAGGGCACTGAAGCTTTCTTT. Translating it yields CAWGTGEGTEAFF.